This T cell receptor beta chain originates from a study of cytomegalovirus exposure and HLA in healthy donors. Details on this clone: Its antigen is undetermined.

Primers: 60 Vbeta forward and 13 Jbeta reverse. Per the study methods: Among the unique TCR beta chains that a later analysis counted, about 81 million in all, 10 million to 13 million were shared. The method was immunoSEQ multiplex PCR; TCRdb's version includes in-frame clones alone and lacks a portion of them. V and J calls and clone size come straight from that table; D and trimming were deduced from the DNA. Here the sample spans 85,000 to 130,000 clones, around 83% being singletons. CDR1 and CDR2 from the germline V gene are PRHDT and FYEKMQ (reference sequence). This CDR3 region has 17 residues. The junction had 3 bases not matched to a gene; V was cut back by 6 bases and J by 0 bases. These donors, healthy bone marrow donors, were studied. Study observations and caveats: When presence/absence was analysed, sequencing depth was taken to be roughly uniform across donors. Among TCR beta chains, those listed as cytomegalovirus-associated numbered over 150.

The sequenced sample was PBMCs. The receptor was isolated from a woman aged 18-29 years in good health and CMV-seronegative. The chain links TRBV13 to TRBJ2-1; TRBD2 matches at 15 bases. For the CDR3, the DNA is TGTGCCAGCAGGGGGACTAGCGGGGGGTCCTCCTACAATGAGCAGTTCTTC. It codes for CASRGTSGGSSYNEQFF.